The present entry profiles one T cell receptor (beta chain) with its context. Its antigen is currently unknown. The CDR3 consists of 13 residues. CDR1 is SGHRS and CDR2 is YFSETQ in the germline V gene. Trimming removed 6 bases from V and 0 bases from J, with 10 bases in between. These data come from a study of cytomegalovirus exposure and HLA in healthy donors. Points from the study as a whole: Apart from CMV serostatus, no immune exposure information was available. In a later analysis, specific HLA alleles were associated with about 18,000 TCR beta sequences at a 0.05 false discovery rate.

Use of 60 Vbeta and 13 Jbeta primers characterized the PCR. The table came from immunoSEQ multiplex PCR; TCRdb's copy has only in-frame clones and leaves some out. The sample records around 140,000 clones, just under 80% being singletons. Sequencing was done on a sample of PBMCs. V and J are TRBV5-1 and TRBJ2-7, with TRBD1 as a possible D gene (6 bases). The source of this sequence is a woman under 30 in good health and CMV-seronegative. CDR3 in DNA: TGCGCCAGCACTGGGACAAACTCCTACGAGCAGTACTTC. This translates into CASTGTNSYEQYF.